These 24 T cell receptor beta chains were all obtained from the same sample, sequenced in a study of T cells in Graves' hyperthyroidism and ophthalmopathy (dated by TCRdb to between 2018 and 2021). Receptor amplification or capture employed multiplex PCR. For sequencing, an Illumina HiSeq 2000 was employed. Amplification of TCR beta CDR3 regions was carried out from RNA transcripts. For the first round of RT-PCR on the TCR CDR3, the HTBI primer set was used together with the Qiagen OneStep RT-PCR kit. Through fastp at Q25 and MiXCR, TCRdb rebuilt clones from the public reads, retaining in-frame beta chains. Identical CDR3 protein sequences are pooled into one entry, listed with their most common genes and DNA. Across this sample there are 300,000 to 450,000 distinct CDR3 sequences, with about 15% seen only once. Roughly a fifth of the sample is in the top ten clones. The sample comprised blood. The receptors shown here come from a woman in her thirties with Graves' ophthalmopathy.

On this clonotype itself: Being one base from a much bigger clone, this may be a read error. This chain connects TRBV20-1 to TRBJ1-2, with 7 bases that match TRBD1. CDR3 length: 14 amino acids. Germline V lookup: CDR1 DFQATT, CDR2 SNEGSKA (reference sequence). The V gene end was trimmed by 5 bases and the J gene end by 2 bases; junction bases not matched to a gene: 8. CDR3 bases: TGCAGTGCTCGAGTAGGACAGGAGAACTATGGCTACACCTTC. This codes for CSARVGQENYGYTF.

V gene TRBV29-1 combines with J gene TRBJ2-1; 7 bases are a match to TRBD1. Germline CDR1 SQVTM, CDR2 ANQGSEA. The CDR3 spans 14 residues. The V gene end was trimmed by 8 bases and the J gene end by 3 bases; junction bases not matched to a gene: 10. The CDR3 here is CSFLGTVGYNEQFF. The DNA for the CDR3 is TGCAGCTTCCTTGGGACAGTCGGCTACAATGAGCAGTTCTTC.

This clonotype was found many times. The rearrangement uses TRBV28 and TRBJ2-5; weak D call: TRBD1 (6 bases). The CDR3 length is 11 residues. Between the trimmed V and J ends, which lost 6 bases and 10 bases, there was a span of 12 bases. Germline CDR1 reads MDHEN; CDR2 reads SYDVKM. The CDR3: CASREQGNQYF. CDR3 nucleotide sequence: TGTGCCAGCAGGGAACAGGGCAACCAGTACTTC. The complete variable domain, with remaining parts taken from reference TRBV28 and TRBJ2-5, reads DVKVTQSSRYLVKRTGEKVFLECVQDMDHENMFWYRQDPGLGLRLIYFSYDVKMKEKGDIPEGYSVSREKKERFSLILESASTNQTSMYLCASREQGNQYFGPGTRLLVL.

This clonotype was observed many times. This chain uses TRBV4-2 with TRBJ2-1, with TRBD1 matching 9 bases. Losses at the gene ends were 1 base for V and 7 bases for J; bases not matched to a gene: 11. Per the germline V gene, CDR1 is LGHNA and CDR2 is YNFKEQ. The CDR3 consists of 17 residues. CDR3 region: CASSQGWDRAAGNEQFF. Written as DNA, the CDR3 is TGTGCCAGCAGCCAAGGGTGGGACAGGGCTGCAGGGAATGAGCAGTTCTTC.

This clonotype was counted a few times. In DNA form, the CDR3 reads TGTGCCAGCAGCCAAGAGTCGGCTAGTTGGGCAGATACGCAGTATTTT. Amino acids: CASSQESASWADTQYF. The genes are TRBV3-1 and TRBJ2-3; D ambiguous. Germline loops: CDR1 LGHDT, CDR2 YNNKEL (reference sequence). With 0 bases removed from V and 4 bases from J, the gap between germline ends came to 14 bases. This CDR3 has 16 residues.

The chain recombines TRBV29-1 with TRBJ1-4; D remains ambiguous. V lost 3 bases and J 5 bases, leaving 7 bases between the germline ends. Germline CDR1 reads SQVTM; CDR2 reads ANQGSEA. The CDR3 runs to 12 residues. This CDR3 reads CSVEAENEKLFF. The CDR3 coding sequence is TGCAGCGTTGAGGCTGAGAATGAAAAACTGTTTTTT.

This clonotype was found a few times. The chain recombines TRBV4-1 with TRBJ1-4; perhaps TRBD1 as D (6 bases). The CDR3 covers 15 residues. In germline, CDR1 is MGHRA, CDR2 YSYEKL. Trimming shortened V by 1 base and J by 3 bases, and 9 bases separated the two germline ends. The chain's CDR3 is CASSQVDRSNEKLFF. DNA of the CDR3: TGCGCCAGCAGCCAAGTCGACAGGTCTAATGAAAAACTGTTTTTT.

This clonotype occurred a few times. The rearrangement uses TRBV15 and TRBJ1-4; TRBD1 matches 11 bases. The germline CDR1 and CDR2 sequences are LNHNV and YYDKDF (reference sequence). CDR3 size: 12 residues. CDR3 region: CATGQGDEKLFF. DNA for the CDR3: TGTGCGACGGGACAGGGGGATGAAAAACTGTTTTTT.

This clonotype occurred many times. The genes are TRBV9 and TRBJ2-3; D uncertain. The V end lost 0 bases, the J end lost 3 bases, and 8 bases lay between the germline ends. CDR3 size: 14 residues. Germline V CDR1 and CDR2: SGDLS, YYNGEE. CDR3 DNA: TGTGCCAGCAGCGTAGATCAGTCGACAGATACGCAGTATTTT. As protein: CASSVDQSTDTQYF.

This clonotype was found many times. The rearrangement joins TRBV20-1 to TRBJ1-5; the D gene is possibly TRBD1 (5 bases). The V end lost 3 bases, the J end lost 5 bases, and 8 bases lay between the germline ends. Germline-derived CDR1 and CDR2 are DFQATT and SNEGSKA (reference sequence). The CDR3 spans 12 residues. CDR3 protein: CSARGEDQPQHF. The DNA for the CDR3 is TGCAGTGCTAGGGGGGAAGATCAGCCCCAGCATTTT.

The chain carries TRBV19 and TRBJ1-2, with D unresolved. Germline-derived CDR1 and CDR2 are LNHDA and SQIVND (reference sequence). The V and J ends lost 4 bases and 4 bases respectively, with 7 bases between them. The CDR3 length is 12 residues. The CDR3: CASSTDRYGYTF. In DNA form, the CDR3 reads TGTGCCAGTAGTACGGACCGCTATGGCTACACCTTC.

This clonotype was recorded many times. The genes are TRBV7-3 and TRBJ1-2; 7 bases align to TRBD1. The germline gives CDR1 SGHTA, CDR2 FQGTGA. The CDR3 length is 14 residues. Trimming at V came to 5 bases and at J to 8 bases, leaving 11 bases not matched to a gene. The CDR3: CASSPNTNRGGYTF. Written as DNA, the CDR3 is TGTGCCAGCAGCCCTAATACCAACAGGGGCGGCTACACCTTC. Filled out from reference TRBV7-3 and TRBJ1-2, the complete variable domain reads GAGVSQTPSNKVTEKGKYVELRCDPISGHTALYWYRQSLGQGPEFLIYFQGTGAADDSGLPNDRFFAVRPEGSVSTLKIQRTERGDSAVYLCASSPNTNRGGYTFGSGTRLTVV.

This clonotype was picked up a small number of times. The chain uses TRBV19 and TRBJ2-7; D not resolved. Per germline, CDR1 LNHDA and CDR2 SQIVND (reference sequence). Trimming left V 0 bases short and J 1 base short, with 13 bases between. CDR3 length: 16 residues. CDR3 region: CASSIDGSSQSYEQYF. The CDR3 DNA follows: TGTGCCAGTAGTATAGATGGCAGCTCTCAATCCTACGAGCAGTACTTC.

The CDR3 reads CASSEPRAGAFNEQFF. The CDR3 DNA reads TGTGCCAGCAGTGAACCCAGGGCGGGGGCATTCAATGAGCAGTTCTTC. The chain uses TRBV6-1 and TRBJ2-1; D may be TRBD2 (7 bases). The V end was cut by 2 bases, the J end by 6 bases, with 17 bases between. The CDR3 contains 16 residues. Germline CDR1 and CDR2: MNHNS and SASEGT.

Ten or more counts support this clonotype. The V call is TRBV7-9, the J call TRBJ1-5, with D hard to call. CDR3 length equals 13 residues. Trimming shortened V by 2 bases and J by 6 bases, and 8 bases separated the two germline ends. Germline CDR1 is SEHNR and CDR2 is FQNEAQ (reference sequence). In nucleotides, the CDR3 is TGTGCCAGCAGCTTATATGAGGGTCAGCCCCAGCATTTT. It specifies CASSLYEGQPQHF. Combining the CDR3 with reference TRBV7-9 and TRBJ1-5 gives the whole variable domain DTGVSQNPRHKITKRGQNVTFRCDPISEHNRLYWYRQTLGQGPEFLTYFQNEAQLEKSRLLSDRFSAERPKGSFSTLEIQRTEQGDSAMYLCASSLYEGQPQHFGDGTRLSIL.

The table lists this clonotype with many counts. This chain connects TRBV12-3 or TRBV12-4 to TRBJ1-2; D ambiguous. With 6 bases removed from V and 6 bases from J, the gap between germline ends came to 20 bases. This CDR3 comprises 15 residues. CDR3 nucleotides: TGTGCCAGCAGGGGGAGGGCAGCAGCGTTTAATGGCTACACCTTC. Translated: CASRGRAAAFNGYTF.

This clonotype was picked up many times. The chain couples TRBV9 to TRBJ1-1; 8 positions agree with TRBD1. Germline-derived CDR1 and CDR2 are SGDLS and YYNGEE. This CDR3 comprises 14 residues. Unmatched junction bases numbered 6, after V lost 7 bases and J lost 1 base. The CDR3 DNA is TGTGCCAGCGCCCTTGGGACAGGGAACACTGAAGCTTTCTTT. Translation gives CASALGTGNTEAFF.

This clonotype was seen many times. V and J are TRBV30 and TRBJ1-2, with TRBD1 identical over 8 bases. Germline lookup yields CDR1 GTSNPN and CDR2 SVGIG (reference sequence). V was pared by 0 bases and J by 8 bases, with 8 bases of the junction left unmatched. The CDR3 length is 14 residues. The CDR3 loop is CAWSVNRQGTGYTF. The CDR3 DNA is TGTGCCTGGAGTGTAAACAGACAGGGGACCGGCTACACCTTC.

This clonotype was picked up many times. The gene calls are TRBV5-4 and TRBJ2-1; 14 bases map to TRBD2. Trimming took 6 bases from V and 4 from J; bases not matched to a gene: 6. Germline V gene sequence: CDR1 SGHNT, CDR2 YYREEE (reference sequence). There are 16 residues in the CDR3. CDR3 nucleotide sequence: TGTGCCAGCAAGACTAGCGGGGGGGCAACGTACAATGAGCAGTTCTTC. Translating it yields CASKTSGGATYNEQFF. Using reference TRBV5-4 and TRBJ2-1 for the parts outside the CDR3, the full variable domain is ETGVTQSPTHLIKTRGQQVTLRCSSQSGHNTVSWYQQALGQGPQFIFQYYREEENGRGNFPPRFSGLQFPNYSSELNVNALELDDSALYLCASKTSGGATYNEQFFGPGTRLTVL.

This clonotype came up many times. V usage is TRBV7-2 and J usage is TRBJ1-1; D gene ambiguous. Looked up from germline, CDR1 is SGHTA and CDR2 is FQGNSA. Trimming pared 6 bases from V and 6 bases from J, leaving 17 bases between. The CDR3 covers 14 residues. CDR3 nucleotide sequence: TGTGCCAGCAGAGAGTCACCGGCGGACCCTGAAGCTTTCTTT. Residues: CASRESPADPEAFF.

This clonotype was counted ten times or more. The chain has TRBV25-1 and TRBJ1-1; D gene uncertain. V dropped 8 bases and J dropped 2 bases, with 6 bases sitting between them. CDR1 and CDR2 from the germline V gene are MGHDK and SYGVNS. The length of the CDR3 is 11 residues. The CDR3 DNA follows: TGTGCCAGCGAAAGAAACACTGAAGCTTTCTTT. Amino acids: CASERNTEAFF.

This clonotype occurred many times. The chain recombines TRBV13 with TRBJ2-1; TRBD2 matches 11 bases. This CDR3 region has 16 residues. Looked up from germline, CDR1 is PRHDT and CDR2 is FYEKMQ (reference sequence). The V segment lost 1 base and the J segment 5 bases; nucleotides outside the gene matches: 4. The CDR3 spells CASSLAGTSGHNEQFF. In DNA, the CDR3 is TGTGCCAGCAGCTTAGCCGGGACTAGCGGTCACAATGAGCAGTTCTTC.

This clonotype was detected many times. The CDR3 is CACSDGSNQPQHF. CDR3 in DNA: TGTGCCTGTTCGGACGGAAGCAATCAGCCCCAGCATTTT. The genes are TRBV30 and TRBJ1-5; D ambiguous. The CDR3 contains 13 residues. Trimming stripped 6 bases from V and 1 base from J, with 10 bases between. CDR1 and CDR2 (germline): GTSNPN, SVGIG (reference sequence). Looking up the rest from reference TRBV30 and TRBJ1-5 gives the full variable domain: SQTIHQWPATLVQPVGSPLSLECTVEGTSNPNLYWYRQAAGRGLQLLFYSVGIGQISSEVPQNLSASRPQDRQFILSSKKLLLSDSGFYLCACSDGSNQPQHFGDGTRLSIL.

In its sample, this clonotype was seen many times. This rearrangement joins TRBV5-6 to TRBJ1-2; 7 bases are shared with TRBD1. With V trimmed by 2 bases and J by 0 bases, 1 base remained unmatched. Germline V lookup: CDR1 SGHDT, CDR2 YYEEEE. The CDR3 is 14 residues long. This CDR3 is CASSFDRANYGYTF. The CDR3 DNA follows: TGTGCCAGCAGCTTCGACAGGGCTAACTATGGCTACACCTTC.